This T cell receptor (beta chain) emerged from a study of blood T cell repertoires in COVID-19. Study context: Specimens from acute and convalescent COVID-19 originated in the United States, Italy and Spain. The cDNA or gDNA used as material had been derived from T cells, B-cell-depleted T cells, or PBMCs.

This CDR3 has 21 amino acids. J lost 6 bases, V lost 4 bases, and 27 bases had no gene match. Germline CDR1 LGHNT, CDR2 FRNRAP. In the original analysis: It was from reference gene primer amplification that nucleated cell counts were estimated. Clones were read by immunoSEQ multiplex PCR, and TCRdb kept only the in-frame ones, dropping some. The V and J calls and the clone size are those of that table, but D and trimming were determined from the DNA. The sample shows more than 85,000 clones, roughly 80% of them seen only once. The sequence derives from a man older than 75 with active or convalescent COVID-19. V gene TRBV12-5 combines with J gene TRBJ1-5; the match to TRBD1 covers 7 bases. Sequenced sample: peripheral blood. The DNA for the CDR3 is TGTGCTAGTGGTTCCCAACCGTCGACAGGGACCTTCCCCTTCCTTTCTCAGCCCCAGCATTTT. The encoded protein is CASGSQPSTGTFPFLSQPQHF.